This T cell receptor beta chain was recovered during a study of blood T cells in healthy people across ages. Then a second PCR, running about 6 to 12 cycles, was carried out with a sample-barcoded 5' primer and a J-beta primer mix. Tagging of each cDNA molecule was performed by a template-switch adaptor with 12 random nucleotides. TCRdb recomputed calls from the 5' RACE reads with MiXCR, one row per CDR3 protein. The sample includes some 640,000 distinct CDR3 sequences, about 30% of them seen just once. Donors each provided 8 to 10 milliliters of peripheral blood. Findings and limits, study-wide: Naive T cell percentage by flow cytometry tracked strongly with beta diversity.

This clonotype has a count of ten or more. Antigen: not known. Sequencing used blood. This receptor was obtained from a woman aged 80 or over in good health.

In nucleotides, the CDR3 is TGTGCCAGCAGTCTTACAGGGGGCGGCTATGGCTACACCTTC. Its translation: CASSLTGGGYGYTF. This chain uses TRBV12-3 or TRBV12-4 with TRBJ1-2; 9 bases match TRBD1. This CDR3 spans 14 amino acids. Losses at the gene ends were 5 bases for V and 4 bases for J; bases not matched to a gene: 5.